The source of this TCR beta chain is a study of blood T cell repertoires in COVID-19. Study-level background: Samples taken during acute and convalescent COVID-19 were collected in the United States, Italy and Spain.

Trimming left V 3 bases short and J 4 bases short, with 15 bases between. There are 15 residues in the CDR3. Germline CDR1 reads SGHTA; CDR2 reads FQGNSA. Original processing notes: Reference gene primer amplification in the assay estimated nucleated cell counts. Profiled with immunoSEQ multiplex PCR; TCRdb holds only in-frame clones, not every one. V and J calls and clone size are given by that table; D and trimming were obtained from the DNA. The sample shows some 140,000 clones, about 78% of them seen only once. This chain joins TRBV7-2 and TRBJ2-5; D is perhaps TRBD1 (6 bases). Sequenced material: peripheral blood. The sequence came from a man in his sixties who had recovered from COVID-19. The CDR3 spells CASSFGGGGRETQYF. The CDR3 coding sequence is TGTGCCAGCAGCTTTGGGGGCGGCGGAAGAGAGACCCAGTACTTC.